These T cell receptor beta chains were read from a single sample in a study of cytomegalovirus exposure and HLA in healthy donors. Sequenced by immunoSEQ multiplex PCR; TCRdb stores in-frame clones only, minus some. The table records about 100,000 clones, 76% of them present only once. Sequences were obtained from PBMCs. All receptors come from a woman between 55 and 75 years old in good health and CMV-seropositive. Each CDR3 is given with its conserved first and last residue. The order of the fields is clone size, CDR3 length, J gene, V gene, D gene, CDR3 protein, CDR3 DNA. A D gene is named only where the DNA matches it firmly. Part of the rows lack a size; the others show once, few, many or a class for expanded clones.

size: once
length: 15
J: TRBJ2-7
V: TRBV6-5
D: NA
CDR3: CASSYSNAVSGEQYF
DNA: TGTGCCAGCAGTTATTCGAATGCGGTCTCGGGCGAGCAGTACTTC

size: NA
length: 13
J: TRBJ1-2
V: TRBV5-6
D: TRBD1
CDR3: CASRLDRDYGYTF
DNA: TGTGCCAGCAGATTGGACAGGGACTATGGCTACACCTTC

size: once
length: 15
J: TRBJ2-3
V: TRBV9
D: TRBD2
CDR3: CASSVGGRAADTQYF
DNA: TGTGCCAGCAGCGTAGGCGGGAGGGCCGCAGATACGCAGTATTTT

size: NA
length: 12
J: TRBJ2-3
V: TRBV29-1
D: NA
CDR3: CSGGVSTDTQYF
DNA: TGCAGCGGCGGGGTTAGCACAGATACGCAGTATTTT

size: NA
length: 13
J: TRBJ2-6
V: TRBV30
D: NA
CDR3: CAWEGVGANVLTF
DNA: TGTGCCTGGGAGGGTGTCGGGGCCAACGTCCTGACTTTC

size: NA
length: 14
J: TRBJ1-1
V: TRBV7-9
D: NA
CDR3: CASSLGQANTEAFF
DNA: TGTGCCAGCAGCTTAGGACAGGCGAACACTGAAGCTTTCTTT

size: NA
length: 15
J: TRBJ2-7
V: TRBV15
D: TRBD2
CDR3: CATSTSGGRVREQYF
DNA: TGTGCCACCAGCACCTCGGGCGGGAGGGTGCGCGAGCAGTACTTC

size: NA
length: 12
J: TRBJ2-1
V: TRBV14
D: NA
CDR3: CASSQVADEQFF
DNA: TGTGCCAGCAGCCAGGTAGCGGATGAGCAGTTCTTC

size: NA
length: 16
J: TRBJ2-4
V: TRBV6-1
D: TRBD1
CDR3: CASSESSGQKKNIQYF
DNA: TGTGCCAGCAGTGAAAGTTCGGGACAGAAAAAAAACATTCAGTACTTC

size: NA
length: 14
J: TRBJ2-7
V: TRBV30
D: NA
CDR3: CAWSVKGNIYEQYF
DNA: TGTGCCTGGAGTGTAAAGGGGAACATCTACGAGCAGTACTTC

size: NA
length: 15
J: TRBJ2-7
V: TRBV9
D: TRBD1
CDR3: CASSGGTGVSYEQYF
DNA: TGTGCCAGCAGCGGAGGGACAGGGGTCTCCTACGAGCAGTACTTC

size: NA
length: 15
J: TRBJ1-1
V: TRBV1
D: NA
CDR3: CTSSHELTGGTEAFF
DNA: TGCACCAGCAGCCACGAGCTGACAGGGGGCACTGAAGCTTTCTTT

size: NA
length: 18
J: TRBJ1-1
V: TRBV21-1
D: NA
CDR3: CASSKVSRGTIANTEAFF
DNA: TGTGCCAGCAGCAAAGTAAGTAGAGGGACTATAGCGAACACTGAAGCTTTCTTT

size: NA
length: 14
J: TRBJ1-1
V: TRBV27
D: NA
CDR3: CASSFQAVNTEAFF
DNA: TGTGCCAGCAGTTTTCAGGCCGTGAACACTGAAGCTTTCTTT

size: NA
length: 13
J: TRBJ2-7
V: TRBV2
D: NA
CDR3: CASSWASTYEQYF
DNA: TGTGCCAGCAGTTGGGCCTCCACCTACGAGCAGTACTTC

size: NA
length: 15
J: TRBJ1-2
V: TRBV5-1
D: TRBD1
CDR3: CASSLGSGTGDGYTF
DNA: TGCGCCAGCAGCTTGGGCTCTGGGACAGGGGATGGCTACACCTTC

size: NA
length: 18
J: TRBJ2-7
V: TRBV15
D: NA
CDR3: CATSPKGEGNWGPYEQYF
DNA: TGTGCCACCAGCCCTAAGGGCGAAGGAAACTGGGGCCCGTACGAGCAGTACTTC

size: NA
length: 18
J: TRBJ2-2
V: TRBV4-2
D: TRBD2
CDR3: CASSQGVRTSGSAGELFF
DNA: TGTGCCAGCAGCCAAGGAGTCCGGACTAGCGGTAGTGCCGGGGAGCTGTTTTTT

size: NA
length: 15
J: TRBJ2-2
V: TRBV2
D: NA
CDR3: CASSRRQPNTGELFF
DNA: TGTGCCAGCAGTCGAAGACAGCCCAACACCGGGGAGCTGTTTTTT

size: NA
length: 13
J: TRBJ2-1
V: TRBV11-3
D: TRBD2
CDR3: CASSLARGGEQFF
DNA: TGTGCCAGCAGCTTAGCTCGGGGGGGTGAGCAGTTCTTC

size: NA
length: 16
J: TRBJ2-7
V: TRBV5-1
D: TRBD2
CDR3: CASSSMTSGASGEQYF
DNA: TGCGCCAGCAGCTCGATGACTAGCGGGGCGTCGGGGGAGCAGTACTTC

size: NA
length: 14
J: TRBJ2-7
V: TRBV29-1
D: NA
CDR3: CSVEESSSSYEQYF
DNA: TGCAGCGTTGAAGAATCGAGTAGCTCCTACGAGCAGTACTTC

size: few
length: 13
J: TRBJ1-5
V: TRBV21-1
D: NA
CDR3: CASSTALQGPQHF
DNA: TGTGCCAGCAGCACGGCACTACAGGGGCCCCAGCATTTT

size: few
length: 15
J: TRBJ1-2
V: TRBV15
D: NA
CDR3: CATSRERTRSYGYTF
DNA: TGTGCCACCAGCAGAGAGCGGACAAGATCTTATGGCTACACCTTC

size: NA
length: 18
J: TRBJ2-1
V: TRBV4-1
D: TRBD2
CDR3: CASSQDGTSGLRPNEQFF
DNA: TGCGCCAGCAGCCAAGACGGGACTAGCGGGCTCCGACCCAATGAGCAGTTCTTC

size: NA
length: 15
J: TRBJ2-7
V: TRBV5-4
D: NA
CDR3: CASRPPSAEVYEQYF
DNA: TGTGCCAGCCGACCACCTTCGGCGGAGGTCTACGAGCAGTACTTC

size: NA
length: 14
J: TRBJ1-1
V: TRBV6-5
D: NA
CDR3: CATVQGVAGTEAFF
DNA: TGTGCCACAGTTCAGGGAGTAGCGGGTACTGAAGCTTTCTTT

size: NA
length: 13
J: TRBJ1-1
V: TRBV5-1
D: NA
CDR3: CASSGGLNTEAFF
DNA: TGCGCCAGCAGCGGAGGTCTGAACACTGAAGCTTTCTTT

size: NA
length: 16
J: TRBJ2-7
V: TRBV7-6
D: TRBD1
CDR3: CASSSIGRGRGYEQYF
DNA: TGTGCCAGCAGCTCAATCGGTAGGGGGCGAGGGTACGAGCAGTACTTC

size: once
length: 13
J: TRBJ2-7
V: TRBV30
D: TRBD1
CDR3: CAWNTGQYLEQYF
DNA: TGTGCCTGGAACACGGGACAGTACCTCGAGCAGTACTTC

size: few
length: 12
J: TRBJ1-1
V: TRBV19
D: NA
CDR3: CATNTANTEAFF
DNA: TGTGCCACCAACACAGCGAACACTGAAGCTTTCTTT

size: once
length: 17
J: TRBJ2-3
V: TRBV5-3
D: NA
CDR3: CARSLVGATSSTDTQYF
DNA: TGTGCCAGAAGCTTAGTGGGCGCGACCTCTAGCACAGATACGCAGTATTTT

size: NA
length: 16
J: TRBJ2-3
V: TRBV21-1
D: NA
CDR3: CASREVTAASTDTQYF
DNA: TGTGCCAGCAGAGAAGTCACAGCGGCTAGCACAGATACGCAGTATTTT

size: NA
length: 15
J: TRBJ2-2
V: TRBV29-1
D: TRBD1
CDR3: CSVPVPGQGYGELFF
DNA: TGCAGCGTCCCAGTTCCGGGACAGGGGTACGGGGAGCTGTTTTTT

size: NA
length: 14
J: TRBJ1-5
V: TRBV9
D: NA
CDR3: CASSVQGSNQPQHF
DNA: TGTGCCAGCAGCGTACAGGGGTCAAATCAGCCCCAGCATTTT

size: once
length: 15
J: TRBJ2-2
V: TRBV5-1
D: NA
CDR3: CASSLLVEGTGELFF
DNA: TGCGCCAGCAGCTTGCTAGTAGAGGGCACCGGGGAGCTGTTTTTT

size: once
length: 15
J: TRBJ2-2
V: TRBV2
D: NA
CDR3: CASSPSGADTGELFF
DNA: TGTGCCAGCAGCCCCTCCGGAGCGGACACCGGGGAGCTGTTTTTT

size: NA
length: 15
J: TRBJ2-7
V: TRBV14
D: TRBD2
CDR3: CASSRGLAGVYEQYF
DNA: TGTGCCAGCAGCCGCGGACTAGCGGGAGTATACGAGCAGTACTTC

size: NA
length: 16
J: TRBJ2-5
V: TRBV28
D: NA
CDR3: CASSNPGAGDGETQYF
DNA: TGTGCCAGCAGTAATCCGGGGGCGGGAGATGGAGAGACCCAGTACTTC

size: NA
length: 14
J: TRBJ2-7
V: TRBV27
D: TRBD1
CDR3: CASSPRQGSDEQYF
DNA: TGTGCCAGCAGTCCGAGACAGGGAAGTGACGAGCAGTACTTC

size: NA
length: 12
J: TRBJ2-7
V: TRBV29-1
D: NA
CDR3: CSVVSGPYEQYF
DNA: TGCAGCGTTGTTAGCGGACCCTACGAGCAGTACTTC

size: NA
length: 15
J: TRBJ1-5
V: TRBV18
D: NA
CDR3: CASSPSTGSNQPQHF
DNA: TGTGCCAGCTCACCATCCACAGGTAGCAATCAGCCCCAGCATTTT

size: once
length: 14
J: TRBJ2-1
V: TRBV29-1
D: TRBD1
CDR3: CSVEGGGPYNEQFF
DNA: TGCAGCGTTGAAGGAGGGGGCCCGTACAATGAGCAGTTCTTC

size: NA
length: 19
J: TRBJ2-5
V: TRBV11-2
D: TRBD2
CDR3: CASSFPHRGTSGSRETQYF
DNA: TGTGCCAGCAGCTTTCCCCACCGGGGGACTAGCGGGAGCCGGGAGACCCAGTACTTC

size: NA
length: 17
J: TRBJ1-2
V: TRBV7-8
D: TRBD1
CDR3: CASSLGGRAGGNYGYTF
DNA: TGTGCCAGCAGCTTAGGGGGAAGGGCAGGGGGTAACTATGGCTACACCTTC

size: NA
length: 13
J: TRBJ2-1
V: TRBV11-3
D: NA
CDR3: CASSLGQNNEQFF
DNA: TGTGCCAGCAGCCTCGGACAAAACAATGAGCAGTTCTTC

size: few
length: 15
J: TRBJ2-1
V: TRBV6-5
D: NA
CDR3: CATSPGAASYNEQFF
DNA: TGTGCCACCTCCCCGGGAGCGGCCTCCTACAATGAGCAGTTCTTC

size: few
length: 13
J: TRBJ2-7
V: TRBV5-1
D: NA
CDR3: CASSSQAPYEQYF
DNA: TGCGCCAGCAGCTCGCAAGCTCCGTACGAGCAGTACTTC

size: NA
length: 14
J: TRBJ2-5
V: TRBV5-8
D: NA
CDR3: CASSHRAIQETQYF
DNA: TGTGCCAGCAGCCACAGGGCTATCCAAGAGACCCAGTACTTC

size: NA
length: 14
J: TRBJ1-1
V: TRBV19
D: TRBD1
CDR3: CASREQGGNTEAFF
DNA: TGTGCCAGTAGAGAACAGGGGGGGAACACTGAAGCTTTCTTT

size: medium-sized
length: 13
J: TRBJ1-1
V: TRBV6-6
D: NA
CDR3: CASSYPRGTEAFF
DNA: TGTGCCAGCAGTTACCCGCGGGGAACTGAAGCTTTCTTT